This TCR beta chain was profiled in a study of identical twins' blood T cells. Study-wide results and limits: V gene usage reportedly matched far better within twin pairs than unrelated donors. Mainly, cloneset size products determined shared clonotypes, twins included.

Donors were six healthy women in three monozygous twin pairs. Sample barcodes were added at both library ends during cDNA synthesis. TCRdb fed the 5' RACE reads into MiXCR, producing one record per CDR3 protein. The data hold 300,000 to 400,000 distinct CDR3 sequences, with roughly 27% observed a single time. Germline V gene data show CDR1 as MNHEY and CDR2 as SVGEGT. The CDR3 contains 19 residues. Trimming at V came to 0 bases and at J to 4 bases, leaving 14 bases not matched to a gene. This clonotype was seen more than once but under ten times. What it binds is not known. The rearrangement links TRBV6-2 or TRBV6-3 to TRBJ2-1; TRBD1 agrees at 8 bases. The sequencing sample was made of PBMCs. The TCR comes from a woman aged 18 to 49 in good health. The CDR3 loop is CASSYSEDRAAFRYNEQFF. DNA of the CDR3: TGTGCCAGCAGTTACTCGGAGGACAGGGCGGCTTTTCGATACAATGAGCAGTTCTTC.